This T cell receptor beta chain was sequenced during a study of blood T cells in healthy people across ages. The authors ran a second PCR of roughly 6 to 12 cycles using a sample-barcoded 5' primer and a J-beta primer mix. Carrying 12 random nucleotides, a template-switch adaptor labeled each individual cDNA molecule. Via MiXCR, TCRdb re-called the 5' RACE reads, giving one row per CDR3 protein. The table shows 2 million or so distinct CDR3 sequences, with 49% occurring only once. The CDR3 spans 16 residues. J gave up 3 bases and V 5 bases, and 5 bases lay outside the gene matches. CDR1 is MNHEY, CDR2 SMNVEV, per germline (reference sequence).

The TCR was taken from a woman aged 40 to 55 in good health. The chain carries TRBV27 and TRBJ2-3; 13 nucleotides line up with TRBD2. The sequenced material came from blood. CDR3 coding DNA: TGTGCCAGCAGTGTGACTAGCGGGGGGCAGACAGATACGCAGTATTTT. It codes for CASSVTSGGQTDTQYF.